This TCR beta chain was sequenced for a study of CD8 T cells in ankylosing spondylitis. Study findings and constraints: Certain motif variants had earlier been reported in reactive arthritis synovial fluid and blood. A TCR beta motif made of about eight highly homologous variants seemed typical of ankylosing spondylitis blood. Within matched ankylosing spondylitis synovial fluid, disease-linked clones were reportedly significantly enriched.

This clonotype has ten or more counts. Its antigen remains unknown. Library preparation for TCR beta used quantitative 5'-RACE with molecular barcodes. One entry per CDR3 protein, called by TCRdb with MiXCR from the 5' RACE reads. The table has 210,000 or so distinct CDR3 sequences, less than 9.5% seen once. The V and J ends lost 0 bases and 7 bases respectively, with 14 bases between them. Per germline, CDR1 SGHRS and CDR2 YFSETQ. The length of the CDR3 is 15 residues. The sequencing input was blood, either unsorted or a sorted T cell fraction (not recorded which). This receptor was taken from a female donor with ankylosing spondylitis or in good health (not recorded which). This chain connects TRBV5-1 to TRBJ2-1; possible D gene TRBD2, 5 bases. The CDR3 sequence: CASSLDIGGGNEQFF. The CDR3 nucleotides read TGCGCCAGCAGCTTGGATATCGGAGGCGGAAATGAGCAGTTCTTC.